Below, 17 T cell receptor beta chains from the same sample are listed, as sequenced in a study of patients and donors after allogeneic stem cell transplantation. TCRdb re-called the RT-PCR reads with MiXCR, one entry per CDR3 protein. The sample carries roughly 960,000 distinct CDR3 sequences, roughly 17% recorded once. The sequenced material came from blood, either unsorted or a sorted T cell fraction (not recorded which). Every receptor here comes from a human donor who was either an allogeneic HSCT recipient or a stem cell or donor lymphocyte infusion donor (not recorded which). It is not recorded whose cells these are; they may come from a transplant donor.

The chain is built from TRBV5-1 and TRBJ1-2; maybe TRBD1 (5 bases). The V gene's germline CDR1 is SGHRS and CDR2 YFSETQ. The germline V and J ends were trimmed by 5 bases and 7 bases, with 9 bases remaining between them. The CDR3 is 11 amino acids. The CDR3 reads CASRGPIGYTF. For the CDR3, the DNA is TGCGCCAGCAGGGGACCAATTGGCTACACCTTC.

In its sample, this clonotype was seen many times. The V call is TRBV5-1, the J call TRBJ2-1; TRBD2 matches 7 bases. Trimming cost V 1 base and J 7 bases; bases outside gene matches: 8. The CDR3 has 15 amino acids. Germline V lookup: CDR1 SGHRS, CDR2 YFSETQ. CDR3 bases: TGCGCCAGCAGCTTGTTTGCGGGGGATAGAAATGAGCAGTTCTTC. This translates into CASSLFAGDRNEQFF.

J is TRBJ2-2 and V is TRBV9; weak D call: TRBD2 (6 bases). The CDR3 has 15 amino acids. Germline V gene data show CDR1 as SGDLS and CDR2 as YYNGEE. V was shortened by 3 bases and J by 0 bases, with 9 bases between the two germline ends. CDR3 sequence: CASSGVAANTGELFF. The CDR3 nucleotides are TGTGCCAGCAGCGGGGTAGCGGCGAACACCGGGGAGCTGTTTTTT.

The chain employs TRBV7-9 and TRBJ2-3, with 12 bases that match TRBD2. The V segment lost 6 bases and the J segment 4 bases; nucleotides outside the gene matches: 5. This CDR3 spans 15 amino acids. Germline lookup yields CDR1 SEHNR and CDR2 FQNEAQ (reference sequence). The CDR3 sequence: CASRASGRGPDTQYF. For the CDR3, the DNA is TGTGCCAGCAGGGCTAGCGGGAGGGGTCCAGATACGCAGTATTTT.

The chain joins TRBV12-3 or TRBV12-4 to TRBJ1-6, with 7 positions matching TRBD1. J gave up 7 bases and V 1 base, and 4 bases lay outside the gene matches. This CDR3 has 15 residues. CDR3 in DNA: TGTGCCAGCAGTTTAGGAGAGGGGGCGAATTCACCCCTCCACTTT. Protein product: CASSLGEGANSPLHF.

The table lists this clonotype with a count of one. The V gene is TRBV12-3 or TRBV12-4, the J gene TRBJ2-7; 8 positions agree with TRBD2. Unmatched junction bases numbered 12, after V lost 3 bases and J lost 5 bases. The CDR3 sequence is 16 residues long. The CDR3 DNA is TGTGCCAGCAGTTTTGAGCTGAGCGGGAGAAGGAACGAGCAGTACTTC. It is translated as CASSFELSGRRNEQYF.

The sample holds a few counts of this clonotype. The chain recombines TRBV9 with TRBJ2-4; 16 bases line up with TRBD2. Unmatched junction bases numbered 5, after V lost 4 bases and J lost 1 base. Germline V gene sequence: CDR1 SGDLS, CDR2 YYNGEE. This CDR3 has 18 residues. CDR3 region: CASSPGLAGGPAKNIQYF. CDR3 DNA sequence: TGTGCCAGCAGCCCGGGACTAGCGGGGGGGCCGGCCAAAAACATTCAGTACTTC.

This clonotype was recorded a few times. The CDR3 coding sequence is TGTGCCAGCAGTTTATCGAACCGCGTCGCCTTCACAGATACGCAGTATTTT. This gives the protein CASSLSNRVAFTDTQYF. The gene calls are TRBV27 and TRBJ2-3, with unresolved D. Germline V gives CDR1 MNHEY, CDR2 SMNVEV (reference sequence). V was pared by 0 bases and J by 2 bases, with 15 bases between. CDR3 length: 17 amino acids.

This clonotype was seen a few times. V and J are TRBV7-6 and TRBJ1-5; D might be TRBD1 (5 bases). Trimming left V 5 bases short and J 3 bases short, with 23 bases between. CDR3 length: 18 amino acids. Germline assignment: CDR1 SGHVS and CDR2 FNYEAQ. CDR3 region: CASSLYTKEPRDNQPQHF. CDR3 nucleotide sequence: TGTGCCAGCAGCCTCTACACAAAGGAGCCCAGGGACAATCAGCCCCAGCATTTT.

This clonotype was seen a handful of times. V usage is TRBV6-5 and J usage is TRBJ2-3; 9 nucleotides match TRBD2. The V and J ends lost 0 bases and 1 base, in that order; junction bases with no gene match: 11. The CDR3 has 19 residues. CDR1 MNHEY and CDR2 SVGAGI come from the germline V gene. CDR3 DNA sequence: TGTGCCAGCAGTTACTCCCCATGGCGGGGGGGCTTCGGCACAGATACGCAGTATTTT. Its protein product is CASSYSPWRGGFGTDTQYF.

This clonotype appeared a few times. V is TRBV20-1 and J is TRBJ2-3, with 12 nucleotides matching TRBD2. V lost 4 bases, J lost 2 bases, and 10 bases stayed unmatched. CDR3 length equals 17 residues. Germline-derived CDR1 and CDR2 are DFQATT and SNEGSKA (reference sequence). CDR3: CSAKIQGLAGVTDTQYF. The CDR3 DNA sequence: TGCAGTGCTAAAATTCAGGGACTAGCGGGTGTCACAGATACGCAGTATTTT.

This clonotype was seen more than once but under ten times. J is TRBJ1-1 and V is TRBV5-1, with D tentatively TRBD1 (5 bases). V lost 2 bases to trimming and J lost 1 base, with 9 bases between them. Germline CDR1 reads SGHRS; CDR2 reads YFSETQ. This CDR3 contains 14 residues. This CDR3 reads CASSFQTGNTEAFF. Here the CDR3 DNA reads TGCGCCAGCAGCTTCCAAACAGGGAACACTGAAGCTTTCTTT.

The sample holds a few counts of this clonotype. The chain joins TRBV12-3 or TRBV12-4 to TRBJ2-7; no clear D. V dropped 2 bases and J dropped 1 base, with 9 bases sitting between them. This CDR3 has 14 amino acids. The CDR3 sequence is CASSLRGKSYEQYF. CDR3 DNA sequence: TGTGCCAGCAGTTTACGCGGAAAATCCTACGAGCAGTACTTC.

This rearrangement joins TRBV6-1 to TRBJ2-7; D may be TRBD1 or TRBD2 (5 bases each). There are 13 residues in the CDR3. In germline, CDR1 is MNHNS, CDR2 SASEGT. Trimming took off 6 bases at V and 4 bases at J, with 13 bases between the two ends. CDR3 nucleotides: TGTGCCAGCAGACGCCAGGGACCATACGAGCAGTACTTC. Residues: CASRRQGPYEQYF.

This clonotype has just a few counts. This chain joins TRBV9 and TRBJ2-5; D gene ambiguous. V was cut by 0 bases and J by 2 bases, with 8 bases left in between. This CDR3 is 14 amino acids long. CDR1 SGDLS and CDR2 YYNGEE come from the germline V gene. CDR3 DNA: TGTGCCAGCAGCGTAGGGGCGATGCAAGAGACCCAGTACTTC. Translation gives CASSVGAMQETQYF.

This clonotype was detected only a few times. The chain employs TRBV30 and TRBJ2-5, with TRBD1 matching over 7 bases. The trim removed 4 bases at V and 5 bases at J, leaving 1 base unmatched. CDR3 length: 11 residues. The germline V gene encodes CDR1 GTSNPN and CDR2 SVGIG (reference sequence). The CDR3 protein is CAWIQGETQYF. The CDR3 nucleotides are TGTGCCTGGATACAGGGGGAGACCCAGTACTTC.

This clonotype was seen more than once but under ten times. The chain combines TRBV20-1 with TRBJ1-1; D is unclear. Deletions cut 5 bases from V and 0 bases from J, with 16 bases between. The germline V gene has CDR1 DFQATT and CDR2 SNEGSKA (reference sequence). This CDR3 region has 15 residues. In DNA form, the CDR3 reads TGCAGTGCTCCTGGCTTGCTTACCATGAACACTGAAGCTTTCTTT. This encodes CSAPGLLTMNTEAFF.